This TCR beta chain was sequenced in a study of blood T cell repertoires in COVID-19. Study-wide background: From T cells, B-cell-depleted T cells, or PBMCs came the material, which was cDNA or gDNA.

In the source study's methods: Cell counts per sample came from amplifying reference gene primers. Clones were sequenced by immunoSEQ multiplex PCR, and TCRdb holds only the in-frame ones, with some missing. V and J calls and clone size are as listed in that table; D and trimming were resolved from the DNA. Of tens of thousands of clones listed, approximately 84% were seen once; the top ten hold about 15%. This clone occurred a few times. Trimming removed 3 bases from V and 4 bases from J, with 15 bases in between. Germline values: CDR1 SNHLY, CDR2 FYNNEI. The CDR3 is 15 amino acids. The sequence was obtained from a man between 65 and 85 years old with active COVID-19. This sequence joins TRBV2 and TRBJ1-2; D is ambiguous. What was sequenced was peripheral blood. CDR3 sequence reads: CASSDKRRVSYGYTF. The DNA for the CDR3 is TGTGCCAGCAGTGACAAAAGGAGGGTCTCCTATGGCTACACCTTC.